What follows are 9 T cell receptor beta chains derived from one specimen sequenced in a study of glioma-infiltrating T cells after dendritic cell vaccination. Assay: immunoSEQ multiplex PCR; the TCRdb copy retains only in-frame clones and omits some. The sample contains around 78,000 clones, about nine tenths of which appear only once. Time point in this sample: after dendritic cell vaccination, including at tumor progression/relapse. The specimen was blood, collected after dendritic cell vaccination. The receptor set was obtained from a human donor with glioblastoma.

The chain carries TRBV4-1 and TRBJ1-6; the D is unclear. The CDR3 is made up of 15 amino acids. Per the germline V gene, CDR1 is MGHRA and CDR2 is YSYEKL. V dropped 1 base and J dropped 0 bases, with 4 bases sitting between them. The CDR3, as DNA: TGCGCCAGCAGCCAAGTCAGCTCCTATAATTCACCCCTCCACTTT. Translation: CASSQVSSYNSPLHF.

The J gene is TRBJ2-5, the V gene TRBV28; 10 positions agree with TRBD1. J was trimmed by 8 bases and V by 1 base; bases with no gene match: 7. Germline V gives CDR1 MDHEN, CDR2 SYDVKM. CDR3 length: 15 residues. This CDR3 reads CASSLSGQGWRTQYF. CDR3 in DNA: TGTGCCAGCAGTTTATCGGGACAGGGGTGGAGAACCCAGTACTTC.

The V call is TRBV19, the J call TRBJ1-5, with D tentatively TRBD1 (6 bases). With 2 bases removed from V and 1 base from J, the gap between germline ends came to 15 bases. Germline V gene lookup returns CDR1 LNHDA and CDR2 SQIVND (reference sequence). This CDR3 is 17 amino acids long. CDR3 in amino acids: CASSIRGGQLSNQPQHF. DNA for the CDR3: TGTGCCAGTAGTATAAGGGGTGGACAGTTAAGCAATCAGCCCCAGCATTTT. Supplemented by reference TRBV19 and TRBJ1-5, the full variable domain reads DGGITQSPKYLFRKEGQNVTLSCEQNLNHDAMYWYRQDPGQGLRLIYYSQIVNDFQKGDIAEGYSVSREKKESFPLTVTSAQKNPTAFYLCASSIRGGQLSNQPQHFGDGTRLSIL.

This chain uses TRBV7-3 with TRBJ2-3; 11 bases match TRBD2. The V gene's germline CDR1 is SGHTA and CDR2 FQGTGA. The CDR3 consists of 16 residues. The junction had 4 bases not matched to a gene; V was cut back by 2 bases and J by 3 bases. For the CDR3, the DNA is TGTGCCAGCAGCTTATCGGCTAGCGGGAGGACAGATACGCAGTATTTT. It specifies CASSLSASGRTDTQYF.

The CDR3: CASSLADSGVGAFF. The CDR3 DNA is TGCGCCAGCAGCTTGGCAGATTCAGGGGTTGGAGCTTTCTTT. V is TRBV5-1 and J is TRBJ1-1, with a tentative D call TRBD1 (6 bases). The CDR3 sequence is 14 residues long. Germline assignment: CDR1 SGHRS and CDR2 YFSETQ. Trimming shortened V by 0 bases and J by 10 bases, and 16 bases separated the two germline ends. Combining the CDR3 with reference TRBV5-1 and TRBJ1-1 gives the whole variable domain KAGVTQTPRYLIKTRGQQVTLSCSPISGHRSVSWYQQTPGQGLQFLFEYFSETQRNKGNFPGRFSGRQFSNSRSEMNVSTLELGDSALYLCASSLADSGVGAFFGQGTRLTVV.

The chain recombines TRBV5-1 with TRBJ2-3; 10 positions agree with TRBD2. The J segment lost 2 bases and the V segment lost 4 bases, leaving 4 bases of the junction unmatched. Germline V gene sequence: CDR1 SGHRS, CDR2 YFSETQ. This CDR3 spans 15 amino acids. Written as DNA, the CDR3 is TGCGCCAGCAGCGATAGCGGGGGGCCCACAGATACGCAGTATTTT. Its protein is CASSDSGGPTDTQYF.

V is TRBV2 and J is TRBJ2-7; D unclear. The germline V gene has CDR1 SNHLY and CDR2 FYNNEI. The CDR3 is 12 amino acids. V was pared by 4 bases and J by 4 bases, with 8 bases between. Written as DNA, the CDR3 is TGTGCCAGCAGTGCTTTGGAGTACGAGCAGTACTTC. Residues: CASSALEYEQYF.

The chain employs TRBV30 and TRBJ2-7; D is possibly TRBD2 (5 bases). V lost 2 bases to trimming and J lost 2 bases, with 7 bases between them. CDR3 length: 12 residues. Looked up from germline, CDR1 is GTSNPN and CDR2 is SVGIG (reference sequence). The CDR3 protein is CAWSRGPYEQYF. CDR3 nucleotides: TGTGCCTGGAGTCGAGGGCCCTACGAGCAGTACTTC.

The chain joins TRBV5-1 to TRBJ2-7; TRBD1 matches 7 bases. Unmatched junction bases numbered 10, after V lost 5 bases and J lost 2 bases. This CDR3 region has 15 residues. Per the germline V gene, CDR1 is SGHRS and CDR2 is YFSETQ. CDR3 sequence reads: CASRSTGTVAYEQYF. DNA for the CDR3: TGCGCCAGCAGATCTACCGGGACAGTTGCCTACGAGCAGTACTTC.